These 26 T cell receptor beta chains were all obtained from the same sample, sequenced in a study of a mutant IDH1 vaccine in newly diagnosed glioma. These receptors are not linked to any known antigen. The time point: week 47, end of study. The vaccine gave 300 ug of a 20-mer mutant IDH1 peptide subcutaneously per dose. Assay: immunoSEQ multiplex PCR; the TCRdb copy retains only in-frame clones and omits some. The table shows about 85,000 clones, with roughly 91% occurring only once. This sample comprised PBMCs, obtained from a glioma patient whose treatment included an IDH1 peptide vaccine. Receptors were obtained from a woman between 45 and 60 years old with glioma.

This clone has just a few counts. J is TRBJ2-2 and V is TRBV6-6; 9 positions match TRBD1. The CDR3 has 15 residues. The germline V gene encodes CDR1 MNHNY and CDR2 SVGAGI (reference sequence). J lost 7 bases, V lost 6 bases, and 9 bases had no gene match. CDR3 region: CASRRDRADFGELFF. CDR3 nucleotide sequence: TGTGCCAGCAGGCGGGACAGGGCCGATTTCGGGGAGCTGTTTTTT.

This chain connects TRBV10-3 to TRBJ1-1, with D hard to call. Trimming shortened V by 0 bases and J by 1 base, and 9 bases separated the two germline ends. This CDR3 spans 15 amino acids. The germline gives CDR1 ENHRY, CDR2 SYGVKD. The CDR3 sequence: CAISESKGGNTEAFF. For the CDR3, the DNA is TGTGCCATCAGTGAGTCAAAAGGAGGGAACACTGAAGCTTTCTTT.

The chain is built from TRBV27 and TRBJ1-5, with 9 nucleotides matching TRBD1. The CDR3 spans 15 residues. Germline V CDR1 and CDR2: MNHEY, SMNVEV (reference sequence). The V segment lost 7 bases and the J segment 2 bases; nucleotides outside the gene matches: 6. The CDR3 DNA sequence: TGTGCCAGCAAGGATGGACAGGGGCGCAATCAGCCCCAGCATTTT. It encodes CASKDGQGRNQPQHF.

Comments on this clone: At the DNA level, this CDR3 is encoded by other sequences in the same sample as well. The gene calls are TRBV5-1 and TRBJ2-5; 8 bases agree with TRBD2. The length of the CDR3 is 14 residues. J was trimmed by 4 bases and V by 3 bases; bases with no gene match: 5. The germline V gene encodes CDR1 SGHRS and CDR2 YFSETQ. CDR3 in DNA: TGCGCCAGCAGCTCCGGACTAGCACGAGAGACCCAGTACTTC. Protein: CASSSGLARETQYF.

This CDR3 is CAGRGQGSARYEQYF. In DNA, the CDR3 is TGTGCCGGTAGAGGACAGGGGAGTGCTCGTTACGAGCAGTACTTC. The chain has TRBV6-1 and TRBJ2-7, with 9 bases identical to TRBD1. The CDR3 runs to 15 residues. Unmatched junction bases numbered 15, after V lost 11 bases and J lost 4 bases. CDR1 and CDR2 (germline): MNHNS, SASEGT.

This chain joins TRBV4-2 and TRBJ2-6, with D possibly being TRBD2 (6 bases). There are 18 residues in the CDR3. The germline V gene encodes CDR1 LGHNA and CDR2 YNFKEQ. V lost 4 bases, J lost 3 bases, and 19 bases lay in between. The CDR3 spells CASSLSTLLGGGANVLTF. The CDR3 DNA follows: TGTGCCAGCAGCCTAAGCACCTTGTTGGGAGGTGGGGCCAACGTCCTGACTTTC.

V and J are TRBV7-6 and TRBJ1-2, with 8 positions matching TRBD1. The germline CDR1 and CDR2 sequences are SGHVS and FNYEAQ. Trimming cost V 5 bases and J 8 bases; bases outside gene matches: 7. The CDR3 totals 13 residues. DNA of the CDR3: TGTGCCAGCAGCCGATCCGGGACAGGAGGCTACACCTTC. This translates into CASSRSGTGGYTF.

The chain is built from TRBV18 and TRBJ2-1; TRBD1 matches 8 bases. After removal of 3 bases from V and 7 bases from J, the junction contained 2 bases not matched to a gene. CDR3 length equals 13 residues. CDR1 is KGHSH and CDR2 is LQKENI in the germline V gene. The CDR3 sequence is CASSPQGANEQFF. CDR3 DNA: TGTGCCAGCTCACCTCAGGGGGCAAATGAGCAGTTCTTC.

The chain links TRBV7-9 to TRBJ2-4; possible D gene TRBD1, 6 bases. CDR1 and CDR2 (germline): SEHNR, FQNEAQ (reference sequence). Trimming pared 5 bases from V and 8 bases from J, leaving 16 bases between. The length of the CDR3 is 14 residues. CDR3 sequence: CASSAPQGRDIQYF. For the CDR3, the DNA is TGTGCCAGCAGCGCCCCCCAGGGGCGGGACATTCAGTACTTC.

The chain joins TRBV4-1 to TRBJ2-1, with 11 bases identical to TRBD2. The CDR3 covers 17 residues. V gave up 1 base and J gave up 1 base; unmatched junction bases: 3. Germline V gene sequence: CDR1 MGHRA, CDR2 YSYEKL. The CDR3 bases are TGCGCCAGCAGCCAAGTGCTAGCGGGAGGATCCTACAATGAGCAGTTCTTC. Translated, it gives CASSQVLAGGSYNEQFF.

This chain links TRBV2 with TRBJ2-1; D is unclear. Germline V CDR1 and CDR2: SNHLY, FYNNEI. Trimming took off 1 base at V and 2 bases at J, with 9 bases between the two ends. The CDR3 is 15 amino acids. CDR3 sequence reads: CASSEGWAPYNEQFF. As DNA, the CDR3 is TGTGCCAGCAGTGAAGGGTGGGCCCCCTACAATGAGCAGTTCTTC.

This chain connects TRBV9 to TRBJ1-4, with 10 bases aligning to TRBD1. Unmatched junction bases numbered 7, after V lost 0 bases and J lost 8 bases. This CDR3 region has 16 residues. CDR1 and CDR2 from the germline V gene are SGDLS and YYNGEE. In DNA form, the CDR3 reads TGTGCCAGCAGCGTAGGCGGGACAGGGGATATAGAAAAACTGTTTTTT. Encoded protein: CASSVGGTGDIEKLFF.

The rearrangement uses TRBV15 and TRBJ2-7; D not certain. The V gene's germline CDR1 is LNHNV and CDR2 YYDKDF (reference sequence). The germline V and J ends were trimmed by 4 bases and 5 bases, with 6 bases remaining between them. There are 11 residues in the CDR3. The CDR3 loop is CATSTGHEQYF. The CDR3 DNA follows: TGTGCCACCAGCACCGGGCACGAGCAGTACTTC.

DNA of the CDR3: TGTGCCAGCAGCCGGGGACTAGCCTACGAGCAGTACTTC. This translates into CASSRGLAYEQYF. This chain links TRBV4-2 with TRBJ2-7; 8 positions match TRBD2. Germline V CDR1 and CDR2: LGHNA, YNFKEQ. Losses at the gene ends were 4 bases for V and 2 bases for J; bases not matched to a gene: 1. The CDR3 consists of 13 residues.

J is TRBJ2-7 and V is TRBV19, with a weak D call TRBD1 (6 bases). Germline V gene lookup returns CDR1 LNHDA and CDR2 SQIVND (reference sequence). The CDR3 has 13 amino acids. Trimming left V 5 bases short and J 3 bases short, with 11 bases between. The CDR3 region is CASSGQIFYEQYF. DNA of the CDR3: TGTGCCAGTAGTGGACAGATTTTCTACGAGCAGTACTTC.

As regards this clone: The sample holds other DNA sequences that translate to the same CDR3. The chain links TRBV2 to TRBJ2-1; weak D call: TRBD2 (6 bases). Trimming cost V 11 bases and J 4 bases, with 12 bases left between them. Per the germline V gene, CDR1 is SNHLY and CDR2 is FYNNEI. This CDR3 is built from 12 residues. CDR3 loop: CASRGSYNEQFF. Here the CDR3 DNA reads TGTGCCTCCCGGGGGAGTTACAATGAGCAGTTCTTC.

This sequence joins TRBV4-1 and TRBJ2-1, with D perhaps TRBD1 (6 bases). Trimming took off 1 base at V and 6 bases at J, with 13 bases between the two ends. The CDR3 runs 15 residues. Germline CDR1 and CDR2: MGHRA and YSYEKL. This CDR3 is CASSQGQAYGNEQFF. The DNA of the CDR3 is TGCGCCAGCAGCCAAGGACAGGCATACGGCAATGAGCAGTTCTTC.

The chain joins TRBV5-8 to TRBJ2-7, with a weak D call TRBD1 (5 bases). CDR3 length equals 14 residues. V was trimmed by 0 bases and J by 2 bases, leaving 9 bases between them. CDR1 and CDR2 from the germline V gene are SGHTS and YDEGEE. Here the CDR3 DNA reads TGTGCCAGCAGCTTGGAGTTAGGGGCCTACGAGCAGTACTTC. It yields the protein CASSLELGAYEQYF.

The rearrangement joins TRBV9 to TRBJ2-2, with D hard to call. CDR3 length: 15 residues. The germline V and J ends were trimmed by 3 bases and 9 bases, with 18 bases remaining between them. The germline V gene has CDR1 SGDLS and CDR2 YYNGEE. In DNA, the CDR3 is TGTGCCAGCAGCGGCACCTCGGACCACCCCAGGGAGCTGTTTTTT. Its protein product is CASSGTSDHPRELFF.

The chain combines TRBV9 with TRBJ2-5, with a possible D match to TRBD2 (7 bases). V was trimmed by 3 bases and J by 5 bases, leaving 17 bases between them. The CDR3 extends over 15 amino acids. Germline V CDR1 and CDR2: SGDLS, YYNGEE. CDR3 bases: TGTGCCAGCAGCGGAGGGGGGGACCCCTGGGAGACCCAGTACTTC. It codes for CASSGGGDPWETQYF.

The chain uses TRBV5-1 and TRBJ2-1, with TRBD2 matching 10 bases. This CDR3 is 16 amino acids long. Looked up from germline, CDR1 is SGHRS and CDR2 is YFSETQ. With 3 bases clipped from V and 0 bases from J, the junction kept 3 bases outside the gene matches. The CDR3 loop reads CASSYLAGGSYNEQFF. The CDR3 coding sequence is TGCGCCAGCAGCTACTTAGCGGGAGGCTCCTACAATGAGCAGTTCTTC.

The rearrangement uses TRBV19 and TRBJ2-5; D is possibly TRBD1 (6 bases). Trimming took off 4 bases at V and 4 bases at J, with 13 bases between the two ends. The CDR3 covers 14 residues. Germline V gives CDR1 LNHDA, CDR2 SQIVND (reference sequence). CDR3 sequence reads: CASSRRTDGETQYF. The CDR3 DNA is TGTGCCAGTAGTAGGCGGACAGACGGAGAGACCCAGTACTTC.

The chain combines TRBV28 with TRBJ2-7; 8 bases fit TRBD2. CDR3 length: 16 amino acids. J was trimmed by 1 base and V by 2 bases; bases with no gene match: 7. Per germline, CDR1 MDHEN and CDR2 SYDVKM. For the CDR3, the DNA is TGTGCCAGCAGTTTACGTTTAGCGGGATCATCCTACGAGCAGTACTTC. It encodes CASSLRLAGSSYEQYF.

The chain combines TRBV10-3 with TRBJ1-1; 11 bases are shared with TRBD1. Germline CDR1 is ENHRY and CDR2 is SYGVKD. The J segment lost 3 bases and the V segment lost 7 bases, leaving 7 bases of the junction unmatched. CDR3 length: 15 residues. The CDR3 loop is CAIKGQGAVDTEAFF. CDR3 sequence (DNA): TGTGCCATCAAAGGACAGGGGGCGGTGGACACTGAAGCTTTCTTT.

This clone turned up a few times. The chain has TRBV28 and TRBJ1-5, with D maybe TRBD1 (5 bases). In germline, CDR1 is MDHEN, CDR2 SYDVKM. The CDR3 sequence is 15 residues long. Trimming removed 2 bases from V and 7 bases from J, with 15 bases in between. CDR3 nucleotides: TGTGCCAGCAGTTTAGTGGCGGGGGTGAAGCAGCCCCAGCATTTT. It encodes CASSLVAGVKQPQHF. Full variable domain (remainder filled in from reference TRBV28 and TRBJ1-5): DVKVTQSSRYLVKRTGEKVFLECVQDMDHENMFWYRQDPGLGLRLIYFSYDVKMKEKGDIPEGYSVSREKKERFSLILESASTNQTSMYLCASSLVAGVKQPQHFGDGTRLSIL.

The chain joins TRBV5-1 to TRBJ1-2, with 8 bases identical to TRBD1. There are 16 residues in the CDR3. Germline V CDR1 and CDR2: SGHRS, YFSETQ. V dropped 4 bases and J dropped 5; count of bases not matched to a gene: 13. CDR3 coding DNA: TGCGCCAGCAGCCAGACAGGGGTTGGAATATTTTATGGCTACACCTTC. Its translation: CASSQTGVGIFYGYTF.